The following is a TCR beta chain sequence with its context. Its antigen remains unidentified. This record comes from a study of OX40 agonist ivuxolimab in advanced cancers. About the research overall: Dose-escalation patients were diagnosed with hepatocellular carcinoma, melanoma, renal cell cancer or head and neck cancer. Three patients responded partially, comprising one with hepatocellular carcinoma and two with cutaneous melanoma. Whole-study results and caveats: Partial responders treated at 0.1-3.0 mg/kg exhibited clonal expansion among the lowest measured.

The method was immunoSEQ multiplex PCR; TCRdb's version includes in-frame clones alone and lacks a portion of them. Of about 150,000 clones in the sample, 94% were seen once. Germline-derived CDR1 and CDR2 are MDHEN and SYDVKM. Between the trimmed V and J ends, which lost 2 bases and 2 bases, there was a span of 12 bases. The CDR3 is 15 residues long. The clonotype originates from an adult with an advanced solid tumor such as melanoma, head and neck, liver or kidney cancer. This sample comprised CD4+ or CD8+ T cells sorted from blood, obtained in a trial of the OX40 agonist ivuxolimab. The V gene is TRBV28, the J gene TRBJ1-2; D call uncertain. This chain's CDR3 is CASSLSSLRNYGYTF. CDR3 DNA sequence: TGTGCCAGCAGTTTAAGCAGCCTAAGGAACTATGGCTACACCTTC.